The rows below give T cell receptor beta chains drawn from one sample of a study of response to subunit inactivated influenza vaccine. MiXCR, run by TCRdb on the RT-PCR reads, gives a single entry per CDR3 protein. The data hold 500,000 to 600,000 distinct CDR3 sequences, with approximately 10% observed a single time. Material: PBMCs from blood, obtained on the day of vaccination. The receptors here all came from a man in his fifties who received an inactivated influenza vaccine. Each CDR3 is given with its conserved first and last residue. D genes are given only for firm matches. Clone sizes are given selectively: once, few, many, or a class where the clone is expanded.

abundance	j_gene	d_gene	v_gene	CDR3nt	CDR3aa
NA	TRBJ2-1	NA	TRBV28	TGTGCCAGCAGTTTCCGGGCCCTGGGGATCCACAATGAGCAGTTCTTC	CASSFRALGIHNEQFF
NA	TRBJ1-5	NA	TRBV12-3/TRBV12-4	TGTGCCAGCACCGAGGACAATCAGCCCCAGCATTTT	CASTEDNQPQHF
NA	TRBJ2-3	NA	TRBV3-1	TGTGCCAGCAGCCCCAGGTCTGGGGGCCTTCGCAAAGATACGCAGTATTTT	CASSPRSGGLRKDTQYF
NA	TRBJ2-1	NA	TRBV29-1	TGCAGCGTTGGAAGGGCTGGGAATGAGCAGTTCTTC	CSVGRAGNEQFF
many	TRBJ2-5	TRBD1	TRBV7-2	TGTGCCAGCAGCCGTGACAGGGGTAGAGAGACCCAGTACTTC	CASSRDRGRETQYF
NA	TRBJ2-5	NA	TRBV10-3	TGTGCCATTTCAGACGGATTAAAAGAGACCCAGTACTTC	CAISDGLKETQYF
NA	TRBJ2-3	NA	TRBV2	TGTGCCATTGTCACCCGGGCGACAGGCACAGATACGCAGTATTTT	CAIVTRATGTDTQYF
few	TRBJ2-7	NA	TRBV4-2	TGTGCCAGCAGCCAAGATTTTCGGGGAACCTTCTACGAGCAGTACTTC	CASSQDFRGTFYEQYF
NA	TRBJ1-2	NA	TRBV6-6	TGTGCCAGCAGTTATGCCCTCCACTATGGCTACACCTTC	CASSYALHYGYTF
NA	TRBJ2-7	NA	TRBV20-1	TGCAGTGCTACAACTATGGGGGAGCAGTACTTC	CSATTMGEQYF
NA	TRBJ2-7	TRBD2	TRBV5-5	TGTGCCAGCAGCCGAACCGGGACTAGCGACTACGAGCAGTACTTC	CASSRTGTSDYEQYF
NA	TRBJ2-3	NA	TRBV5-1	TGCGCCAGCAGCAGTTGGGGGGTTAGCACAGATACGCAGTATTTT	CASSSWGVSTDTQYF
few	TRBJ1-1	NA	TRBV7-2	TGTGCCAGCAGCTTTACTAGCGGGAACACTGAAGCTTTCTTT	CASSFTSGNTEAFF
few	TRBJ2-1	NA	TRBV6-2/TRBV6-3	TGTGCCAGCAGTTACTCGATCCCAGGAACCGAACGCGACTCCTACAATGAGCAGTTCTTC	CASSYSIPGTERDSYNEQFF
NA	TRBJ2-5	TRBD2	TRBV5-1	TGCGCCAGCAGCGGGGGAGCGGGGGGGCTCGCGAAGACCCAGTACTTC	CASSGGAGGLAKTQYF
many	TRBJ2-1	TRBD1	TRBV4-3	TGCGCCAGCAGCCCCAAGGGGGCAGTAAATGAGCAGTTCTTC	CASSPKGAVNEQFF
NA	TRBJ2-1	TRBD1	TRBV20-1	TGCAGTGCTAGCGCCCGGACAGGGCAGTTCTTC	CSASARTGQFF
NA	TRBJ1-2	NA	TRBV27	TGTGCCAGCAGTTTAGGACTGCGCTATGGCTACACCTTC	CASSLGLRYGYTF
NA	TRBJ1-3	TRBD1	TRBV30	TGTGCCTGGAGTGAAGACAGGGCAACTGGAAACACCATATATTTT	CAWSEDRATGNTIYF
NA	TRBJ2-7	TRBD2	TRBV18	TGTGCCAGCTCACCAGGTCGGATTTTAGCGGGAGCCTACGAGCAGTACTTC	CASSPGRILAGAYEQYF
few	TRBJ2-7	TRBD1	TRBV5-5	TGTGCCAGCAGCCCCCCCCTGCAGGGGGCCATCTACGAGCAGTACTTC	CASSPPLQGAIYEQYF
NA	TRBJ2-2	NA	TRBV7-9	TGTGCCAGCAGCCCATTGGACAGATCTCACACCGGGGAGCTGTTTTTT	CASSPLDRSHTGELFF
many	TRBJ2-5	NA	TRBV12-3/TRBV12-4	TGTGCCAGCAGTGAGCAGGGTGAGACCCAGTACTTC	CASSEQGETQYF
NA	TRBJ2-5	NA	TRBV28	TGTGCCAGCAGTTCGAGCGGAGCGACCCAGTACTTC	CASSSSGATQYF
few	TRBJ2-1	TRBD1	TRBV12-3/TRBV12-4	TGTGCCAGCAGGTTCGGGACAGGGTACAATGAGCAGTTCTTC	CASRFGTGYNEQFF
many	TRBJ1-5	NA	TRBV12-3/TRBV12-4	TGTGCCAGCAGTTTGCGGGGGTTTCAGCCCCAGCATTTT	CASSLRGFQPQHF
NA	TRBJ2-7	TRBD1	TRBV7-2	TGTGCCAGCAGCTTTGGACAGGGAGTCCGATCCGAGCAGTACTTC	CASSFGQGVRSEQYF
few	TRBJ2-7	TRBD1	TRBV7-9	TGTGCCAGCAGCTCTAATCCGGGACAGGGTCCCTACGAGCAGTACTTC	CASSSNPGQGPYEQYF
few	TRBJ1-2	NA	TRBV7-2	TGTGCCAGCAGCTTAGCGGGGCAGGGTGGGTCTGGCTACACCTTC	CASSLAGQGGSGYTF
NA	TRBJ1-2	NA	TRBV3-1	TGTGCCTCCTTCGGGGTCTATGGCTACACCTTC	CASFGVYGYTF
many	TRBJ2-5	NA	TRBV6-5	TGTGCCAGCAGTTACGGGACCTTACAAGAGACCCAGTACTTC	CASSYGTLQETQYF
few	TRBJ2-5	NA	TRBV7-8	TGTGCCAGCAGCCGGATGGGGCAAGAGACCCAGTACTTC	CASSRMGQETQYF
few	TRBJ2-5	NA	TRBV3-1	TGTGCCAGCAGCCAAGGCGGATTACCCCAAGAGACCCAGTACTTC	CASSQGGLPQETQYF
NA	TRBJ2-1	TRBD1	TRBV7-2	TGTGCCAGCAGCTCCTTGCCGGGACAGAGCTCCTACAATGAGCAGTTCTTC	CASSSLPGQSSYNEQFF
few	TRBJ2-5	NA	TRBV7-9	TGTGCCAGCAGCTTAGTTCCGGCAGGGATGGAGACCCAGTACTTC	CASSLVPAGMETQYF
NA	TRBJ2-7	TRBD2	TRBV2	TGTGCCAGCAGTGAGTCCGGGACTAGCGTCTACGAGCAGTACTTC	CASSESGTSVYEQYF
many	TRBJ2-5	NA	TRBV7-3	TGTGCCAGCAGCCCGGGACCACAAGAGACCCAGTACTTC	CASSPGPQETQYF
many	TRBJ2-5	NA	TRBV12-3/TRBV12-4	TGTGCCAGCACCTGGGACACCTATCAAGAGACCCAGTACTTC	CASTWDTYQETQYF
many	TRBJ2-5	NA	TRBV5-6	TGTGCCAGCAGCCCGGTCAGCCGAAGTCAGGAGACCCAGTACTTC	CASSPVSRSQETQYF
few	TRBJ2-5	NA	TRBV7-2	TGTGCCAGCAGCTACCAGGGGAGGAGGTTTAAGACCCAGTACTTC	CASSYQGRRFKTQYF
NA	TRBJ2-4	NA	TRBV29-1	TGCAGCGGCAAAACAGGGTTTTCGGGAAACATTCAGTACTTC	CSGKTGFSGNIQYF
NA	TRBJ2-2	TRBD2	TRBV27	TGTGCCAGCAGTCCCCGAAGGACTAGCGGGAGGCGGGAGCTGTTTTTT	CASSPRRTSGRRELFF
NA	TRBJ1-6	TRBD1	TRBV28	TGTGCCAGCAACGTAGGGGGCGCGGGTTCACCCCTCCACTTT	CASNVGGAGSPLHF